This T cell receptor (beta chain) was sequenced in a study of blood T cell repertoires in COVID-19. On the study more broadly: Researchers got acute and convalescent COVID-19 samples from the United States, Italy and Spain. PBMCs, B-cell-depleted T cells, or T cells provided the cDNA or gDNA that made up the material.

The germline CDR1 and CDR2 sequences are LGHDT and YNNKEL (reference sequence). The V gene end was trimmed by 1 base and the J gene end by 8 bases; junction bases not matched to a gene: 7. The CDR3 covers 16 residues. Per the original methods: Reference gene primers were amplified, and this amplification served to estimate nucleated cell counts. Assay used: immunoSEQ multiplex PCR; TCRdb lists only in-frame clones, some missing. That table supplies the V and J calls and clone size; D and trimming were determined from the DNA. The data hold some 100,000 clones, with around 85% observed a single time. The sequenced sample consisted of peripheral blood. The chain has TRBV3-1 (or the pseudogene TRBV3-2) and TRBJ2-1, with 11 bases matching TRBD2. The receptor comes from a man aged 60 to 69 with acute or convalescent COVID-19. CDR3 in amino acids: CASSQAFSGGAHEQFF. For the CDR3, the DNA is TGTGCCAGCAGCCAAGCCTTTAGCGGGGGGGCCCATGAGCAGTTCTTC.